This T cell receptor (beta chain) was sequenced in a study of T-cell memory formation after mild COVID-19. TCRdb used MiXCR to reprocess the 5' RACE reads, holding one entry per CDR3 protein. The sample yields 540,000 or so distinct CDR3 sequences, about a fifth seen once. Trimming pared 2 bases from V and 0 bases from J, leaving 5 bases between. CDR1 and CDR2 from the germline V gene are MGHRA and YSYEKL. This CDR3 has 15 residues. The TCR sequence derives from an adult woman who had mild COVID-19 (a few samples of this study predate the infection). Cell type and time point are not known. Sequencing used PBMCs or a T cell subset sorted from them (not recorded which). The chain recombines TRBV4-1 with TRBJ2-6; D gene uncertain. For the CDR3, the DNA is TGCGCCAGCAGCCAACGGAGCTCTGGGGCCAACGTCCTGACTTTC. This gives the protein CASSQRSSGANVLTF.